These 26 T cell receptor beta chains share one sample of origin, sequenced in a study of CXCR3-negative and CXCR3-positive naive CD8 T cells. Study-wide results and caveats: Against CXCR3-negative naive cells, CXCR3-positive naive cells showed more hydrophobic TRB CDR3s.

Their antigens remain unidentified. The TRB cDNA libraries were prepared by 5' RACE with UMI labels. TCRdb re-called the 5' RACE reads; one entry per CDR3 protein, DNA not given. The listing contains roughly 100,000 distinct CDR3 sequences. The specimen was naive CXCR3+ CD8+ T cells from blood. The subset denotes: CD45RO-CCR7+CD27+CD95- naive CD8+ T cells expressing CXCR3 (TNR3+). These receptors were obtained from a human donor in good health. Some clones in this sample may be carry-over from other donors' samples.

This chain joins TRBV12-3 or TRBV12-4 and TRBJ2-7; TCRdb calls TRBD2, which cannot be checked without DNA. The CDR3 length is 14 residues. The CDR3 region is CASSLALEGYEQYF.

V and J are TRBV29-1 and TRBJ1-1. CDR1 SQVTM and CDR2 ANQGSEA come from the germline V gene. This CDR3 comprises 13 residues. CDR3 in amino acids: CSVEVLGKTEAFF.

The chain employs TRBV12-3 or TRBV12-4 and TRBJ1-2. This CDR3 has 14 residues. Here the CDR3 reads CASSLYGVVYGYTF.

The chain is built from TRBV6-5 and TRBJ1-2; the TCRdb call, TRBD1, lacks DNA for checking. In germline, CDR1 is MNHEY, CDR2 SVGAGI. The CDR3 runs 16 residues. CDR3 sequence reads: CASSYSGRSPHYGYTF.

This chain links TRBV28 with TRBJ2-6; the TCRdb call, TRBD1, lacks DNA for checking. CDR1 and CDR2 from the germline V gene are MDHEN and SYDVKM. The CDR3 is 17 amino acids. This CDR3 reads CASSTGTGSYGANVLTF.

This chain connects TRBV9 to TRBJ2-2; TCRdb's D call of TRBD1 is untestable without DNA. Germline V gene sequence: CDR1 SGDLS, CDR2 YYNGEE. The CDR3 sequence is 16 residues long. The CDR3 region is CASSSLSWGNTGELFF.

V and J are TRBV10-2 and TRBJ2-3; TCRdb indicates TRBD2, and absent DNA this call remains unverified. The CDR3 runs to 17 residues. From germline, CDR1 is WSHSY and CDR2 SAAADI. CDR3 loop: CASSESDSGRGADTQYF.

The chain uses TRBV7-2 and TRBJ2-3; lacking DNA, the TRBD2 call made by TCRdb goes unchecked. The germline V gene has CDR1 SGHTA and CDR2 FQGNSA. The CDR3 spans 15 residues. The chain's CDR3 is CASSPAGFSTDTQYF.

This chain links TRBV29-1 with TRBJ2-1; the TRBD1 assignment by TCRdb is unverifiable without DNA. Germline assignment: CDR1 SQVTM and CDR2 ANQGSEA. CDR3 length: 13 residues. The CDR3 here is CSVESGAGNEQFF.

V is TRBV28 and J is TRBJ2-7; no DNA is available, so the TRBD2 call from TCRdb remains unchecked. CDR3 length: 17 residues. Germline lookup yields CDR1 MDHEN and CDR2 SYDVKM. This CDR3 is CAGQGEVLREGLYEQYF.

The V and J genes are TRBV7-3 and TRBJ1-1; lacking DNA, the TRBD1 call made by TCRdb goes unchecked. The CDR3 runs 14 residues. Germline lookup yields CDR1 SGHTA and CDR2 FQGTGA. CDR3 region: CASSWSARDTEAFF. Drawing the rest from reference TRBV7-3 and TRBJ1-1, the complete variable domain is GAGVSQTPSNKVTEKGKYVELRCDPISGHTALYWYRQSLGQGPEFLIYFQGTGAADDSGLPNDRFFAVRPEGSVSTLKIQRTERGDSAVYLCASSWSARDTEAFFGQGTRLTVV.

This CDR3 reads CASSDRGDFEQFF. The gene calls are TRBV6-2 or TRBV6-3 and TRBJ2-1; TCRdb reports TRBD1, a call that lacks DNA to check it against. Germline-derived CDR1 and CDR2 are MNHEY and SVGEGT. This CDR3 has 13 amino acids.

The chain uses TRBV11-2 and TRBJ2-3. Germline assignment: CDR1 SGHAT and CDR2 FQNNGV. The CDR3 length is 13 residues. The chain's CDR3 is CASSLEITDTQYF.

The chain links TRBV9 to TRBJ2-3. The CDR3 has 16 amino acids. CDR1 SGDLS and CDR2 YYNGEE come from the germline V gene. The CDR3 region is CASSVATTVAKDTQYF.

The CDR3 spells CASSQVSRLAGDTGELFF. This chain joins TRBV3-1 and TRBJ2-2; TCRdb names TRBD2, which stays unverified in the absence of DNA. The germline gives CDR1 LGHDT, CDR2 YNNKEL (reference sequence). The CDR3 loop spans 18 amino acids.

The chain recombines TRBV10-3 with TRBJ1-1. Germline-derived CDR1 and CDR2 are ENHRY and SYGVKD. This CDR3 spans 13 amino acids. CDR3 in amino acids: CAIGGELNTEAFF.

This rearrangement joins TRBV7-9 to TRBJ1-5; TCRdb names TRBD1, which stays unverified in the absence of DNA. CDR1 SEHNR and CDR2 FQNEAQ come from the germline V gene (reference sequence). CDR3 length equals 13 residues. The CDR3 sequence is CASDRGGNQPQHF.

The chain joins TRBV5-6 to TRBJ2-5; the D call of TRBD1 rests on TCRdb alone, since no DNA is present to check it. The germline V gene has CDR1 SGHDT and CDR2 YYEEEE. The CDR3 totals 17 residues. CDR3 residues: CASSRQIQGINRETQYF.

J is TRBJ2-3 and V is TRBV9; TCRdb's assignment of TRBD2 cannot be checked, as there is no DNA. The CDR3 consists of 15 residues. The V gene's germline CDR1 is SGDLS and CDR2 YYNGEE. The CDR3 protein is CASSGVQAGADTQYF.

The CDR3 reads CASSFGAGVSGNEQFF. This chain uses TRBV27 with TRBJ2-7; TCRdb proposes TRBD2, but this gene call is untestable without DNA. CDR1 MNHEY and CDR2 SMNVEV come from the germline V gene (reference sequence). The CDR3 consists of 16 residues.

The rearrangement uses TRBV6-6 and TRBJ1-4; TCRdb's D gene call, TRBD1, goes unchecked for lack of DNA. The V gene's germline CDR1 is MNHNY and CDR2 SVGAGI (reference sequence). The length of the CDR3 is 14 residues. This CDR3 reads CASSTGEGWEKLFF.

The chain joins TRBV6-2 or TRBV6-3 to TRBJ2-2. The CDR3 is 14 amino acids. Per the germline V gene, CDR1 is MNHEY and CDR2 is SVGEGT. This CDR3 is CASSWKPETGELFF.

The rearrangement links TRBV6-6 to TRBJ2-7; TCRdb selects TRBD1, and the lack of DNA leaves this call unchecked. CDR1 and CDR2 (germline): MNHNY, SVGAGI (reference sequence). The CDR3 totals 15 residues. The CDR3 protein is CASSYSDREDDEQYF.

V is TRBV6-5 and J is TRBJ1-2. Germline lookup yields CDR1 MNHEY and CDR2 SVGAGI. The CDR3 runs to 15 residues. The CDR3: CASSRREGLDYGYTF.

The rearrangement links TRBV29-1 to TRBJ2-1; TCRdb's D call of TRBD1 is untestable without DNA. The CDR3 is 13 residues long. Germline CDR1 SQVTM, CDR2 ANQGSEA. The CDR3 loop is CSVTGTGYNEQFF.

The gene calls are TRBV4-1 and TRBJ1-5. CDR1 and CDR2 (germline): MGHRA, YSYEKL. The CDR3 has 13 amino acids. CDR3 sequence: CASSLGRNQPQHF.